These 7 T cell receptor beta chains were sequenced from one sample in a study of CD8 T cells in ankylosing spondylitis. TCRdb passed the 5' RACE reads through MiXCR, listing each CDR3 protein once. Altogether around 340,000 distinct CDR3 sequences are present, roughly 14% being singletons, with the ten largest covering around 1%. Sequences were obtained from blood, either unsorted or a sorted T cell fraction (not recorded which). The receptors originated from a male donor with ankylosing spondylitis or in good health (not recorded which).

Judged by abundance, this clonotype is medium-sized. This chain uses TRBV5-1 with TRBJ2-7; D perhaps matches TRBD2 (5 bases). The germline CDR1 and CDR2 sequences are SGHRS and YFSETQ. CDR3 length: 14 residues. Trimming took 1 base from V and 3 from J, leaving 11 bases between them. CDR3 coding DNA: TGCGCCAGCAGCTTGACTAGTGCAAACTACGAGCAGTACTTC. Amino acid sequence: CASSLTSANYEQYF.

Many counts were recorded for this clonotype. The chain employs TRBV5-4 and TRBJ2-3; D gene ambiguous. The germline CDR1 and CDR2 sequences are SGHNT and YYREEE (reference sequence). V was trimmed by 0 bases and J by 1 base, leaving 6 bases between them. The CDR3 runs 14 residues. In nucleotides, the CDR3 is TGTGCCAGCAGCTTGGTCCAGGGCACAGATACGCAGTATTTT. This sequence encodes CASSLVQGTDTQYF.

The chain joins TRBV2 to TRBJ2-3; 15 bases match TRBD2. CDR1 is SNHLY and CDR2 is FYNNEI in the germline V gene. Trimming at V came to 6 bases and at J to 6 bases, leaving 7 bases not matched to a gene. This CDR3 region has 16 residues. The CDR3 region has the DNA TGTGCCAGCAGGAGGGGGACTAGCGGGAGGTCGGATACGCAGTATTTT. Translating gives CASRRGTSGRSDTQYF.

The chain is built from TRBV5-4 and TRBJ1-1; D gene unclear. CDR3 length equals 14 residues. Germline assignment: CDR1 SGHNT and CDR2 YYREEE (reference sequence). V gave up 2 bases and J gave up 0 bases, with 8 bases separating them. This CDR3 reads CASSLQNMNTEAFF. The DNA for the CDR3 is TGTGCCAGCAGCTTACAGAACATGAACACTGAAGCTTTCTTT.

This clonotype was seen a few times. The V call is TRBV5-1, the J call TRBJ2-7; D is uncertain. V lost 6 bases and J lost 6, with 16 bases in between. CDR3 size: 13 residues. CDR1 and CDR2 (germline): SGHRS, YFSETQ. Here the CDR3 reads CASTQSGLGEQYF. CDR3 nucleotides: TGCGCCAGCACTCAGTCAGGATTGGGCGAGCAGTACTTC.

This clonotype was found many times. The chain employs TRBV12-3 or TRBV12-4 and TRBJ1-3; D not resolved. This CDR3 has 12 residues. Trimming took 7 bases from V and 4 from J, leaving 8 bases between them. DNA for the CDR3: TGTGCCAGCAAGACATCGGGAAACACCATATATTTT. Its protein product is CASKTSGNTIYF.

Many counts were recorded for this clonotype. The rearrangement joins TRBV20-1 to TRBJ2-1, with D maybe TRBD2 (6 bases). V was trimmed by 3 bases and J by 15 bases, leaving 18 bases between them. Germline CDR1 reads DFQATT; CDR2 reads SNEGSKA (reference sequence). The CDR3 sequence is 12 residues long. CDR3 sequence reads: CSASEMTRGRFF. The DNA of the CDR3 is TGCAGTGCTAGCGAAATGACTAGGGGCCGGTTCTTC.